This T cell receptor (beta chain) comes out of a study of CD8+ T cells in alopecia areata. Study-level results: Lesional scalp, notably in alopecia totalis/universalis, had clonality above that of normal scalp. Among the top 100, expanded CD8+ clones, as well as scalp clonality, were significantly decreased by tofacitinib. It was observed that many expanded lesional clones persisted in scalp and blood during tofacitinib.

This clone turned up a few times. The antigen is unknown. Germline V lookup: CDR1 ENHRY, CDR2 SYGVKD. J lost 0 bases, V lost 3 bases, and 8 bases had no gene match. The length of the CDR3 is 18 residues. Treatment noted: oral pan-JAK inhibitor, 5-10 mg twice daily. As part of sample collection, lesional scalp punch biopsies and peripheral blood were taken from alopecia areata patients. RNA was extracted and reverse transcribed into cDNA as the sequencing template. Clones were read by immunoSEQ multiplex PCR, and TCRdb kept only the in-frame ones, dropping some. The sample gives around 190,000 clones, approximately 60% of which show up once; less than 0.8% is in the top ten.

The sequence came from a human donor with alopecia areata. The rearrangement uses TRBV10-3 and TRBJ2-1, with TRBD2 identical over 10 bases. This specimen consisted of CD4+ T cells sorted from blood, obtained at week 4, from a patient treated with tofacitinib. The CDR3 spells CAISDPAGGGYSYNEQFF. The DNA of the CDR3 is TGTGCCATCAGTGATCCAGCGGGAGGGGGATACTCCTACAATGAGCAGTTCTTC.